This T cell receptor (beta chain) came from a study of CD8+CD57+ T cells in acquired aplastic anemia. The template used for profiling TCR beta VDJ and CDR3 was genomic DNA. Each CDR3 protein gets one entry after TCRdb re-called the reads with MiXCR. This repertoire shows approximately 260,000 distinct CDR3 sequences, approximately 86% found once; its top ten account for approximately 40%. Only patients with CD8+CD57+ cell expansion on flow cytometry were chosen for sequencing. From germline, CDR1 is MGHRA and CDR2 YSYEKL. With 4 bases removed from V and 7 bases from J, the gap between germline ends came to 10 bases. The CDR3 sequence is 13 residues long. This clonotype came up many times.

This chain joins TRBV4-1 and TRBJ1-4; no clear D gene. The sequence derives from a human donor with aplastic anemia. The specimen sequenced was sorted CD4+, CD8+, or CD8+CD57+ T cells (not recorded which) from PBMCs. CDR3 in amino acids: CASSLRTGEKLFF. The DNA of the CDR3 is TGCGCCAGCAGCCTACGGACGGGTGAAAAACTGTTTTTT.